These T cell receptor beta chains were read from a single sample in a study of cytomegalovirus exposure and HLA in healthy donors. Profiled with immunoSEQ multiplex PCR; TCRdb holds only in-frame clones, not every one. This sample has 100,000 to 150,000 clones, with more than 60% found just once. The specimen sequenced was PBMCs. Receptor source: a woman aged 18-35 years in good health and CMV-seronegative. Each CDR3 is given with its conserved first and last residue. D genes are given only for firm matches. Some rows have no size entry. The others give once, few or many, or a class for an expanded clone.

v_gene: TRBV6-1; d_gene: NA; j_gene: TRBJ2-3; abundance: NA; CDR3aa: CASREYPSVSSTDTQYF; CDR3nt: TGTGCCAGCAGGGAATACCCCTCAGTGTCTAGCACAGATACGCAGTATTTT
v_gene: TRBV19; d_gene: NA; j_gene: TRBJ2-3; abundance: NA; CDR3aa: CASRPSQGPPDTQYF; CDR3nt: TGTGCCAGCCGGCCGAGTCAGGGGCCCCCAGATACGCAGTATTTT
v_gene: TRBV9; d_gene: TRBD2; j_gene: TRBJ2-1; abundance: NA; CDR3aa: CASSLGAGSYNEQFF; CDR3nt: TGTGCCAGCAGTCTAGGAGCGGGGTCCTACAATGAGCAGTTCTTC
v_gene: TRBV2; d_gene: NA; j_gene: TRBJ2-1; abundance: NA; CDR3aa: CASGGPRSYNEQFF; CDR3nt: TGTGCCAGCGGAGGCCCTCGGAGTTACAATGAGCAGTTCTTC
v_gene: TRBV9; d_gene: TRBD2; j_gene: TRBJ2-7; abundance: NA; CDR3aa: CASSVETSGYEQYF; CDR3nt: TGTGCCAGCAGCGTAGAAACTAGCGGGTACGAGCAGTACTTC
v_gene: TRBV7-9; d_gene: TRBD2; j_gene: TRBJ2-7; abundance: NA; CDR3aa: CASSLGSGTSGRGGDEQYF; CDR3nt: TGTGCCAGCAGCTTAGGATCCGGGACTAGCGGGAGAGGTGGCGACGAGCAGTACTTC
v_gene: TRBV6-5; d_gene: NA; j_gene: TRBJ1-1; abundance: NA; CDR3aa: CASSNPRQEAFF; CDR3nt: TGTGCCAGCAGTAACCCTCGACAGGAAGCTTTCTTT
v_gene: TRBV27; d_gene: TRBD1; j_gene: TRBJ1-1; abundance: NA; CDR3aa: CASTTLSPRPGQGTNTEAFF; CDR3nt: TGTGCCAGCACTACTTTATCCCCCCGACCGGGACAGGGAACCAACACTGAAGCTTTCTTT
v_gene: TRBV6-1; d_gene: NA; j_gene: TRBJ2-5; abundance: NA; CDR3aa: CASSAPGPGGETQYF; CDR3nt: TGTGCCAGCAGTGCTCCGGGCCCCGGAGGAGAGACCCAGTACTTC
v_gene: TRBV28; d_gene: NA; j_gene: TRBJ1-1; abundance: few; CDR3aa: CASMAGANTEAFF; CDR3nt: TGTGCCAGCATGGCGGGGGCGAACACTGAAGCTTTCTTT
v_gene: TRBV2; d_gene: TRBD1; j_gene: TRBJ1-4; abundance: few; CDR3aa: CASRWDRSDEKLFF; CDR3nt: TGTGCCAGCCGCTGGGACAGGTCGGATGAAAAACTGTTTTTT
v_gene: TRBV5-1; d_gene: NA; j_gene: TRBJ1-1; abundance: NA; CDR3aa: CASRPQDRSGNTEAFF; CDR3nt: TGCGCCAGCAGACCCCAAGACAGGTCGGGGAACACTGAAGCTTTCTTT
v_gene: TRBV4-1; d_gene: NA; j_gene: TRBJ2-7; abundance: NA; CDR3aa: CASSPLMRRSYEQYF; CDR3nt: TGCGCCAGCAGCCCCCTGATGAGGAGGTCCTACGAGCAGTACTTC
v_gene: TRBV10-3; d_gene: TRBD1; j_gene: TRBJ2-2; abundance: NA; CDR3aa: CAISPTGQGASGELFF; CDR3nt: TGTGCCATCAGTCCAACGGGACAGGGGGCATCCGGGGAGCTGTTTTTT
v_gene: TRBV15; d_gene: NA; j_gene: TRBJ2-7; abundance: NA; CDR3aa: CATSRTDLPYEQYF; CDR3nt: TGTGCCACCAGCAGGACAGACTTACCCTACGAGCAGTACTTC
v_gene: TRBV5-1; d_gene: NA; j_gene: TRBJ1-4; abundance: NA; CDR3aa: CASSFTPGSNEKLFF; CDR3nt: TGCGCCAGCAGCTTCACCCCAGGGTCTAATGAAAAACTGTTTTTT
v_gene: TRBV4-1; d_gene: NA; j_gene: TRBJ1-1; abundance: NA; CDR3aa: CASSPRQNMNTEAFF; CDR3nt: TGCGCCAGCAGCCCCCGACAGAATATGAACACTGAAGCTTTCTTT
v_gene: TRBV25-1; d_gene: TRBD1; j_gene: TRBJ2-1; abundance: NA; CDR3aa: CASRAGGPYNEQFF; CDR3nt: TGTGCCAGCCGGGCAGGGGGACCCTACAATGAGCAGTTCTTC
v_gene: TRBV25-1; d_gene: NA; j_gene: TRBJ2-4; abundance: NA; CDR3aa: CASSEWRKSIQYF; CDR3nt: TGTGCCAGCAGTGAATGGAGGAAGAGCATTCAGTACTTC
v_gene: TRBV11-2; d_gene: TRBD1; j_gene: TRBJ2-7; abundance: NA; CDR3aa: CASKFGDRVSYEQYF; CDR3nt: TGTGCCAGCAAATTTGGGGACAGGGTGTCCTACGAGCAGTACTTC
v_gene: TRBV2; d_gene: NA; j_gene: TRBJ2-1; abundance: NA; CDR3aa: CASRGQDLRSYNEQFF; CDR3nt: TGTGCCAGCAGGGGACAAGACCTTCGCTCCTACAATGAGCAGTTCTTC
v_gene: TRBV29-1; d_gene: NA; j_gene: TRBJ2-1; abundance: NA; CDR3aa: CSVRGWDEQFF; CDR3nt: TGCAGCGTGCGCGGGTGGGATGAGCAGTTCTTC
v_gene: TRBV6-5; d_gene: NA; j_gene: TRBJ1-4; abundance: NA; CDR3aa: CASRTRAPNEKLFF; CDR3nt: TGTGCCAGCAGAACCAGGGCTCCTAATGAAAAACTGTTTTTT
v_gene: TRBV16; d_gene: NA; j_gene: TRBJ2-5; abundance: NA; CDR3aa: CASSLQGQRRETQYF; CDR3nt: TGTGCCAGCAGCCTACAAGGACAGAGGAGGGAGACCCAGTACTTC
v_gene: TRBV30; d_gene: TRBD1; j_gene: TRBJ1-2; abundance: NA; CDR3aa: CAWRPLTTGIYGYTF; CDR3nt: TGTGCCTGGAGACCTCTCACGACAGGGATCTATGGCTACACCTTC
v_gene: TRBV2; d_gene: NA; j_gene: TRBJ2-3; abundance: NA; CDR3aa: CASTLERTQYF; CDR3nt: TGTGCCAGCACCCTGGAGCGTACGCAGTATTTT
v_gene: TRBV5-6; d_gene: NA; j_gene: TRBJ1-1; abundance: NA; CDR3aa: CASSSYSGKTEAFF; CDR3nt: TGTGCCAGCAGCTCTTATTCAGGGAAAACTGAAGCTTTCTTT
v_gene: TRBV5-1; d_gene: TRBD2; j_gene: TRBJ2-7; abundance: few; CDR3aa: CASSLLAGAMALGYEQYF; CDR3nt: TGCGCCAGCAGCTTACTAGCGGGGGCCATGGCACTTGGGTACGAGCAGTACTTC
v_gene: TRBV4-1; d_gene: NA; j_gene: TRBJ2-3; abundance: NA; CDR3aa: CASSQAPGSTDTQYF; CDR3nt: TGCGCCAGCAGCCAGGCCCCCGGGAGCACAGATACGCAGTATTTT
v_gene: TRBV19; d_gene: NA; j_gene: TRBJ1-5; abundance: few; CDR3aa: CASGDTPFNQPQHF; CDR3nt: TGTGCCAGTGGGGACACCCCTTTCAATCAGCCCCAGCATTTT
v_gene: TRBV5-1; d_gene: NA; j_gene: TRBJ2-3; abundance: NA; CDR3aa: CASSTTPTDTQYF; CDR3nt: TGCGCCAGCAGCACGACTCCCACAGATACGCAGTATTTT
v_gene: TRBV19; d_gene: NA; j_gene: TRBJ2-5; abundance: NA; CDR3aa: CASSSLRLETQYF; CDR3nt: TGTGCCAGTAGTTCCCTCAGACTAGAGACCCAGTACTTC
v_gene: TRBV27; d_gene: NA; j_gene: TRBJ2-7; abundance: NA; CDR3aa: CASTFQGGFTTYEQYF; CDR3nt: TGTGCCAGCACCTTCCAAGGGGGATTCACCACCTACGAGCAGTACTTC
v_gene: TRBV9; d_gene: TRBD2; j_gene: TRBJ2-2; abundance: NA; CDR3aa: CASSPGRSSGNTGELFF; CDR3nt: TGTGCCAGCAGTCCCGGACGGTCTAGCGGAAACACCGGGGAGCTGTTTTTT
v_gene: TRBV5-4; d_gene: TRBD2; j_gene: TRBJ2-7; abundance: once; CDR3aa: CAARLAGSYEQYF; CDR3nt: TGTGCCGCCAGACTAGCGGGCTCCTACGAGCAGTACTTC
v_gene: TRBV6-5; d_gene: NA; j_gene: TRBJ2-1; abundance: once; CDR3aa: CASSSLPGLLNEQFF; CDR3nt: TGTGCCAGCAGTTCCCTACCGGGACTGCTCAATGAGCAGTTCTTC
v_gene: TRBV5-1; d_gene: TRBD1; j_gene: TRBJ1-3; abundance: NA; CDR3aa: CASSTGGIGNTIYF; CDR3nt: TGCGCCAGCAGCACAGGGGGCATTGGAAACACCATATATTTT
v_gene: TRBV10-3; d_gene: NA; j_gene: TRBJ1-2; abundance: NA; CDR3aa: CAISESGAVNYGYTF; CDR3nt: TGTGCCATCAGTGAGTCAGGGGCGGTTAACTATGGCTACACCTTC
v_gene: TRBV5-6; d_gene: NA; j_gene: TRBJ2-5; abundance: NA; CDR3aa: CASSLETRNQETQYF; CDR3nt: TGTGCCAGCAGCTTGGAGACGAGGAACCAAGAGACCCAGTACTTC
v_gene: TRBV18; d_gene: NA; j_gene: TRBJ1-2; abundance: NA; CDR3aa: CASSPSGNYGYTF; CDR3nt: TGTGCCAGCTCACCGTCGGGGAACTATGGCTACACCTTC
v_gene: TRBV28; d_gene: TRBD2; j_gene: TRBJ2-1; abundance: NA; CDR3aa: CASRAGGFNNEQFF; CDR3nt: TGTGCCAGCCGAGCGGGGGGATTCAACAATGAGCAGTTCTTC
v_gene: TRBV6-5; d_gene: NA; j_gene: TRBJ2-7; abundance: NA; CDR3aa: CASSRGTVGYEQYF; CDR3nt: TGTGCCAGCAGTCGCGGCACGGTAGGCTACGAGCAGTACTTC
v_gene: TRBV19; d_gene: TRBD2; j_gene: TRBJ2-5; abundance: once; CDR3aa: CASSGRGGETQYF; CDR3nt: TGTGCCAGTAGCGGTCGGGGGGGAGAGACCCAGTACTTC
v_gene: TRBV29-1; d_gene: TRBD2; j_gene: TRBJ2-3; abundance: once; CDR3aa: CSVGTTSARTDTQYF; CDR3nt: TGCAGCGTTGGAACCACTAGCGCCCGCACAGATACGCAGTATTTT
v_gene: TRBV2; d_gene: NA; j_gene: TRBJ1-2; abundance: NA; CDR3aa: CAGITGYPGDYTF; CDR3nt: TGTGCCGGCATAACAGGTTACCCAGGTGACTACACCTTC
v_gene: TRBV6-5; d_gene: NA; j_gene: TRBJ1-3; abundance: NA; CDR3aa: CASRGGGFSGNTIYF; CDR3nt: TGTGCCAGCAGGGGAGGGGGGTTTTCTGGAAACACCATATATTTT
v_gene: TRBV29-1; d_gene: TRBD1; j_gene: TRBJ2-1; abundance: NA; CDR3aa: CSAARRQGANEQFF; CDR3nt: TGCAGCGCTGCCCGACGACAGGGGGCAAATGAGCAGTTCTTC
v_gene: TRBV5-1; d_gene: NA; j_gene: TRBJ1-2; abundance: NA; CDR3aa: CASSLSGLYGYTF; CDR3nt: TGCGCCAGCAGCTTGAGCGGCCTCTATGGCTACACCTTC
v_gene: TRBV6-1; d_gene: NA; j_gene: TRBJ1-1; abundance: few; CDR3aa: CASSKRPTANTEAFF; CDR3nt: TGTGCCAGCAGTAAGCGTCCGACGGCTAACACTGAAGCTTTCTTT
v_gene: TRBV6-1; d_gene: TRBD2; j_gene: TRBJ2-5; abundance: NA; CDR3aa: CASRAGEATQYF; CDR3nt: TGTGCCAGCAGGGCGGGAGAGGCGACCCAGTACTTC
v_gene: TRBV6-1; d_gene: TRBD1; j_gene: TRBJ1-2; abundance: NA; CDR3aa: CASSEWDRGPDFFGYTF; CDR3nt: TGTGCCAGCAGTGAATGGGACAGGGGGCCGGATTTCTTTGGCTACACCTTC
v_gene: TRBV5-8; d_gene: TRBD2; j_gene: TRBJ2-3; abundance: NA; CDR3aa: CASSLSLAGGLSSTDTQYF; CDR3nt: TGTGCCAGCAGCTTGAGTTTAGCGGGAGGTTTGTCTAGCACAGATACGCAGTATTTT
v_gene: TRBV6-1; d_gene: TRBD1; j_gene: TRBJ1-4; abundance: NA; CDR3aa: CASVQGATNEKLFF; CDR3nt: TGTGCCAGCGTACAGGGGGCGACTAATGAAAAACTGTTTTTT
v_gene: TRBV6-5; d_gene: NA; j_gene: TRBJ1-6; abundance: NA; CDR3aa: CASSYSRQSTGSPLHF; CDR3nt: TGTGCCAGCAGTTACTCAAGGCAGTCTACGGGTTCACCCCTCCACTTT
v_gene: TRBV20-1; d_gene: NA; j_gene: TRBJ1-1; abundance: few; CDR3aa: CSASLNTEAFF; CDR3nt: TGCAGTGCTTCTTTGAACACTGAAGCTTTCTTT
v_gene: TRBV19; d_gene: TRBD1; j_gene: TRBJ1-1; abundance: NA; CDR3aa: CASAGTGITEAFF; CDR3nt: TGTGCCAGTGCCGGGACAGGAATTACTGAAGCTTTCTTT
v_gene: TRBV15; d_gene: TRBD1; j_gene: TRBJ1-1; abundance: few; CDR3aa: CATSRAGGRTEAFF; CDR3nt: TGTGCCACCAGCAGAGCAGGGGGAAGAACTGAAGCTTTCTTT
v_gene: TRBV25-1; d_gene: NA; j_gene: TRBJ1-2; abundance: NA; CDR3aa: CASSEGALHPSYGYTF; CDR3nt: TGTGCCAGCAGTGAGGGGGCCTTACATCCTAGCTATGGCTACACCTTC
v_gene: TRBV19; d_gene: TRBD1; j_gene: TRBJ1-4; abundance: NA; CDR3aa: CASSTRQGNEKLFF; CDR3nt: TGTGCCAGTAGTACAAGACAGGGTAATGAAAAACTGTTTTTT